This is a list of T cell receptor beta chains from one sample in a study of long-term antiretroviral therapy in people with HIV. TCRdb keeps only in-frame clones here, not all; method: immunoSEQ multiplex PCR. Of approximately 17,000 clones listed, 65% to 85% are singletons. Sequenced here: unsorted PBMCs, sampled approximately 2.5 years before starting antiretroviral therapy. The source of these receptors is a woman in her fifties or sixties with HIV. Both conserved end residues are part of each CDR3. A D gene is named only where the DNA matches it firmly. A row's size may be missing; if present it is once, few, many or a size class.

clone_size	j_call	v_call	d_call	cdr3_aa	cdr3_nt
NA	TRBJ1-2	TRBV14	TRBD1	CASSPGTGLGYTF	TGTGCCAGCAGCCCCGGGACAGGCCTGGGCTACACCTTC
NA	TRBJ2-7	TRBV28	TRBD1	CASSLGGQSSYEQYF	TGTGCCAGCAGTTTAGGGGGACAGAGCTCCTACGAGCAGTACTTC
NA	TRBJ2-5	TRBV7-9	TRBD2	CASSSWTSGGSQETQYF	TGTGCCAGCAGCTCGTGGACTAGCGGGGGGAGCCAAGAGACCCAGTACTTC
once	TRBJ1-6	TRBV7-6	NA	CASSFRPRSSYNSPLHF	TGTGCCAGCAGCTTTAGACCCCGGAGCTCCTATAATTCACCCCTCCACTTT
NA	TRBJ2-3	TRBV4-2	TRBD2	CASSQDQSAGGSDTQYF	TGTGCCAGCAGCCAAGATCAGAGCGCGGGGGGCTCAGATACGCAGTATTTT
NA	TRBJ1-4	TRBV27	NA	CASSFAGEIEEKLFF	TGTGCCAGCAGTTTTGCGGGGGAAATCGAAGAAAAACTGTTTTTT
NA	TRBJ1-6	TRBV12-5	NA	CASGSGTAANSPLHF	TGTGCTAGTGGTTCTGGGACCGCGGCGAATTCACCCCTCCACTTT
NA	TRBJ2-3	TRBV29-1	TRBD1	CSVAFGQGMEDTQYF	TGCAGCGTTGCTTTCGGACAGGGGATGGAGGATACGCAGTATTTT
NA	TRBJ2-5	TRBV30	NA	CAWSVGETQYF	TGTGCCTGGAGTGTGGGAGAGACCCAGTACTTC
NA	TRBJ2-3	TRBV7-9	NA	CASSLAFQTATSTDTQYF	TGTGCCAGCAGCTTAGCCTTCCAGACAGCAACTAGCACAGATACGCAGTATTTT